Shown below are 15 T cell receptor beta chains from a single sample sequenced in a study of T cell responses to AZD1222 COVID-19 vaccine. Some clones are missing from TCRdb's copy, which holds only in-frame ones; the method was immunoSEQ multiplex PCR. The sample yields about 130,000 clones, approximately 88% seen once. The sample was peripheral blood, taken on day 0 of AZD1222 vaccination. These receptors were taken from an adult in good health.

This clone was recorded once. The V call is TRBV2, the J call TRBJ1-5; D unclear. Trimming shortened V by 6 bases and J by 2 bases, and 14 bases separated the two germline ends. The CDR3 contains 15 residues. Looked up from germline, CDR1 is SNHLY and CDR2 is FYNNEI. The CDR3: CASSAGSVGNQPQHF. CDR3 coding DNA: TGTGCCAGCAGCGCTGGTTCGGTCGGCAATCAGCCCCAGCATTTT.

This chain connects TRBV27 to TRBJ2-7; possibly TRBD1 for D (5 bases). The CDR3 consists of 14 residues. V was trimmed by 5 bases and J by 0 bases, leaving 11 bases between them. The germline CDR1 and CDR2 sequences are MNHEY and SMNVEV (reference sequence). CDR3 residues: CASSTTGASYEQYF. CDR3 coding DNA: TGTGCCAGCAGTACCACAGGTGCCTCCTACGAGCAGTACTTC.

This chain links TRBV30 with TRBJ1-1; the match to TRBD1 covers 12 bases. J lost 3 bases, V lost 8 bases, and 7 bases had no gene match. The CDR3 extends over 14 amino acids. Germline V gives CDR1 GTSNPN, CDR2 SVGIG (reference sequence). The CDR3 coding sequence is TGTGCCCGGGGGACAGGGGGCGCGGACACTGAAGCTTTCTTT. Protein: CARGTGGADTEAFF.

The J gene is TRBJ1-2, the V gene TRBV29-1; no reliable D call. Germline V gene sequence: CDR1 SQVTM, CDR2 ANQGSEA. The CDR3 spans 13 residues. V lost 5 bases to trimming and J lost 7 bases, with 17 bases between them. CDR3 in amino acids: CSVRNSLSGGYTF. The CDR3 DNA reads TGCAGCGTTAGAAACAGCCTCTCGGGTGGCTACACCTTC.

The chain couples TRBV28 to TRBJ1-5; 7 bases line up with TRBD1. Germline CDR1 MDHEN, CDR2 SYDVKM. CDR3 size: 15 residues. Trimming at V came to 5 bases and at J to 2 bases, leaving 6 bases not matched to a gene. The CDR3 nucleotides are TGTGCCAGCAGTCAGGGGGGTTCGGGCAATCAGCCCCAGCATTTT. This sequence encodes CASSQGGSGNQPQHF. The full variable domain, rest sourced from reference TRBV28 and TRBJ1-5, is DVKVTQSSRYLVKRTGEKVFLECVQDMDHENMFWYRQDPGLGLRLIYFSYDVKMKEKGDIPEGYSVSREKKERFSLILESASTNQTSMYLCASSQGGSGNQPQHFGDGTRLSIL.

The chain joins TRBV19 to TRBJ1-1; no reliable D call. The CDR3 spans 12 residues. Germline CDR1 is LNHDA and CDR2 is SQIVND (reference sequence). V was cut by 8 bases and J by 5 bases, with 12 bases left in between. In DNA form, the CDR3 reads TGTGCCAGTTCCAACCCTGCGACTGAAGCTTTCTTT. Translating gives CASSNPATEAFF.

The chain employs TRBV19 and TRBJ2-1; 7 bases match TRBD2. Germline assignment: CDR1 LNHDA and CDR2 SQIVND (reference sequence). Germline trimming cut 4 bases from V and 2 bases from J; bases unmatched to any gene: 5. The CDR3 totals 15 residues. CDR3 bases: TGTGCCAGTAGTACCCGAGGACTAGCCTACAATGAGCAGTTCTTC. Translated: CASSTRGLAYNEQFF. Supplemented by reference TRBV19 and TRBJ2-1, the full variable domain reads DGGITQSPKYLFRKEGQNVTLSCEQNLNHDAMYWYRQDPGQGLRLIYYSQIVNDFQKGDIAEGYSVSREKKESFPLTVTSAQKNPTAFYLCASSTRGLAYNEQFFGPGTRLTVL.

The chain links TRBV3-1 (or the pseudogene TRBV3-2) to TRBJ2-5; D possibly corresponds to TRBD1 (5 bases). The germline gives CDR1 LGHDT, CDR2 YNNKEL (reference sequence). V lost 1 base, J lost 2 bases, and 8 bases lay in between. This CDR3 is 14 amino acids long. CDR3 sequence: CASSQGYRQETQYF. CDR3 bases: TGTGCCAGCAGCCAAGGTTACAGGCAAGAGACCCAGTACTTC.

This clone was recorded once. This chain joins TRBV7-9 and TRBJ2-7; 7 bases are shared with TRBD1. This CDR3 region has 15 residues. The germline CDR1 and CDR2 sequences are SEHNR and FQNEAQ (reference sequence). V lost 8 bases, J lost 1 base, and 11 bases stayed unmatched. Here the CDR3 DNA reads TGTGCCAGCCATTACTCGGGACAGTCTTCCTACGAGCAGTACTTC. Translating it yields CASHYSGQSSYEQYF.

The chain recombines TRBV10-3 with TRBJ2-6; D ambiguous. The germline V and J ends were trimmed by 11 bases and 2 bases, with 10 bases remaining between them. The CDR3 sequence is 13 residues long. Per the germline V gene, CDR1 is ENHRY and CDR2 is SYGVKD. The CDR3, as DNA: TGTGCCTCCGGACCCACTGGGGCCAACGTCCTGACTTTC. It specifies CASGPTGANVLTF.

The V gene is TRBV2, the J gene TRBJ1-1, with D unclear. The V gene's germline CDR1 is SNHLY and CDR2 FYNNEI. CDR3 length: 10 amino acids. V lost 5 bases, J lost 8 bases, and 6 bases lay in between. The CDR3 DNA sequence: TGTGCCAGCAGTAGTAAAGAAGCTTTCTTT. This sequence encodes CASSSKEAFF.

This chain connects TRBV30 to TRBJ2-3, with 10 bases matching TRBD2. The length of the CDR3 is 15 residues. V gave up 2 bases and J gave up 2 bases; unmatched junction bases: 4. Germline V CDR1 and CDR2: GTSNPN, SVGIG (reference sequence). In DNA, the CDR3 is TGTGCCTGGAGTTCCCTAGCGGGAGCCACAGATACGCAGTATTTT. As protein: CAWSSLAGATDTQYF.

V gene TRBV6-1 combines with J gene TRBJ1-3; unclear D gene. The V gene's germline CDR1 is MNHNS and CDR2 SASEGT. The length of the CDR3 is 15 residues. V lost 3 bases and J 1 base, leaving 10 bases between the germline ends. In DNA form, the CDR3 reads TGTGCCAGCAGTGATCCGAGGCGGTCTGGAAACACCATATATTTT. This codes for CASSDPRRSGNTIYF.

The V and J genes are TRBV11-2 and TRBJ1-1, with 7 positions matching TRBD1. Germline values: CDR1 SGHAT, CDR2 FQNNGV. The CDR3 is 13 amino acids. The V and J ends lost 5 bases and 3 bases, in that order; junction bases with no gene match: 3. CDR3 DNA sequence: TGTGCCAGCAGCGAAGACAGGGACACTGAAGCTTTCTTT. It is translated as CASSEDRDTEAFF. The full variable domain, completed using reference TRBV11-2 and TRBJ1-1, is EAGVAQSPRYKIIEKRQSVAFWCNPISGHATLYWYQQILGQGPKLLIQFQNNGVVDDSQLPKDRFSAERLKGVDSTLKIQPAKLEDSAVYLCASSEDRDTEAFFGQGTRLTVV.

The CDR3 sequence is CASRVRQGAEAFF. CDR3 nucleotide sequence: TGTGCCAGCAGGGTCCGACAGGGGGCTGAAGCTTTCTTT. J is TRBJ1-1 and V is TRBV28, with 9 nucleotides matching TRBD1. Germline V gene lookup returns CDR1 MDHEN and CDR2 SYDVKM. The trim removed 6 bases at V and 6 bases at J, leaving 5 bases unmatched. The CDR3 runs to 13 residues. The variable domain in full, with the rest retrieved from reference TRBV28 and TRBJ1-1, is DVKVTQSSRYLVKRTGEKVFLECVQDMDHENMFWYRQDPGLGLRLIYFSYDVKMKEKGDIPEGYSVSREKKERFSLILESASTNQTSMYLCASRVRQGAEAFFGQGTRLTVV.